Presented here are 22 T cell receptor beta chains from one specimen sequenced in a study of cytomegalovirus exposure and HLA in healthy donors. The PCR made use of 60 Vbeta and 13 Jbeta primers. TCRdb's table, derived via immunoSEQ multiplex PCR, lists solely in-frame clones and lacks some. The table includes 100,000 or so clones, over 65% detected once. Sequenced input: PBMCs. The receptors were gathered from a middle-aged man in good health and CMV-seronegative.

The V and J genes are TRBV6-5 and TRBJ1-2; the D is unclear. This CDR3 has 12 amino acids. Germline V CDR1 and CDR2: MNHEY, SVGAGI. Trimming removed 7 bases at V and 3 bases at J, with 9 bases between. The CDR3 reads CASTGSHYGYTF. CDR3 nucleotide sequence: TGTGCCAGCACGGGTTCCCACTATGGCTACACCTTC.

The CDR3 DNA follows: TGTGCCAGCAGGTCTTACAGGGGGCCTCTCTACGAGCAGTACTTC. Translated: CASRSYRGPLYEQYF. The chain couples TRBV13 to TRBJ2-7; TRBD1 agrees at 9 bases. This CDR3 has 15 amino acids. The V and J ends lost 6 bases and 3 bases, in that order; junction bases with no gene match: 9. Germline CDR1 and CDR2: PRHDT and FYEKMQ (reference sequence).

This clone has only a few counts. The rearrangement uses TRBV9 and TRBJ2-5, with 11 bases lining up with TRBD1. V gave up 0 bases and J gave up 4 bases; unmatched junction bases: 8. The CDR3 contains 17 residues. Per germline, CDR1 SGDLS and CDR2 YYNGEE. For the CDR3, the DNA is TGTGCCAGCAGCGTAGAGGGGACAGGGGGATTTCCAGAGACCCAGTACTTC. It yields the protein CASSVEGTGGFPETQYF.

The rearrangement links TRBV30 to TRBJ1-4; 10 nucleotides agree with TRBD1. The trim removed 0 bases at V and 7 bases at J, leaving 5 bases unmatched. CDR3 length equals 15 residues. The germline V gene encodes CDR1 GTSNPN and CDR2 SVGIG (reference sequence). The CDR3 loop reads CAWSVLGTGVEKLFF. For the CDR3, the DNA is TGTGCCTGGAGTGTACTGGGGACAGGGGTTGAAAAACTGTTTTTT.

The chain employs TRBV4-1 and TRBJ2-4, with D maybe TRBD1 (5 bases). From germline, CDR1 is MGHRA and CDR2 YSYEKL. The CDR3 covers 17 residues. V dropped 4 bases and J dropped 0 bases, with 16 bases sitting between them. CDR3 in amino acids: CASSLVQATLAKNIQYF. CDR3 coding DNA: TGCGCCAGCAGCCTCGTACAGGCCACACTAGCCAAAAACATTCAGTACTTC.

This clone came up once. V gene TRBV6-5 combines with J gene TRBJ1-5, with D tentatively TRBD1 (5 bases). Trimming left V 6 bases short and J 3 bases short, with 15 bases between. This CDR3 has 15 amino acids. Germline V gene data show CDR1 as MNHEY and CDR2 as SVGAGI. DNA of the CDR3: TGTGCCAGCAGCCGGTACAGCAGGGACAATCAGCCCCAGCATTTT. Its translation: CASSRYSRDNQPQHF.

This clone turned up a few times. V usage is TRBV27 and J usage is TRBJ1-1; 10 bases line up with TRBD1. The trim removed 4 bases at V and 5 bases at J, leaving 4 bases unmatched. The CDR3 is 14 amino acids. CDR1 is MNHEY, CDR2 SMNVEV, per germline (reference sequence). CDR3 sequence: CASSSGTGVTEAFF. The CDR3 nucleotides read TGTGCCAGCAGTTCCGGGACAGGGGTAACTGAAGCTTTCTTT.

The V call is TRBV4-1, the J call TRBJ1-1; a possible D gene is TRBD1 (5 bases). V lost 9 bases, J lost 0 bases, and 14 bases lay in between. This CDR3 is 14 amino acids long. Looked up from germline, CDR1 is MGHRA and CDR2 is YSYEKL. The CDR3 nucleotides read TGCGCCAGTGCGTCGGACATCATGAACACTGAAGCTTTCTTT. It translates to CASASDIMNTEAFF.

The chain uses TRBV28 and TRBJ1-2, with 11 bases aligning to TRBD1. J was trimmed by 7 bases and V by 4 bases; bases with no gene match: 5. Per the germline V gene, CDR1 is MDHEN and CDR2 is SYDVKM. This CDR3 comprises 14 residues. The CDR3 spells CASSYGDRGSGYTF. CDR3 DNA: TGTGCCAGCAGTTATGGGGACAGGGGGTCTGGCTACACCTTC.

The CDR3 DNA sequence: TGTGCCAGCAGTTTATTCGTCCGCGCGGGGGGGCCCGGTTCGGCCGGGGAGCTGTTTTTT. Translation gives CASSLFVRAGGPGSAGELFF. The chain is built from TRBV27 and TRBJ2-2, with 9 bases that match TRBD2. Trimming removed 1 base from V and 6 bases from J; junction bases left unmatched: 18. This CDR3 region has 20 residues. CDR1 and CDR2 from the germline V gene are MNHEY and SMNVEV (reference sequence).

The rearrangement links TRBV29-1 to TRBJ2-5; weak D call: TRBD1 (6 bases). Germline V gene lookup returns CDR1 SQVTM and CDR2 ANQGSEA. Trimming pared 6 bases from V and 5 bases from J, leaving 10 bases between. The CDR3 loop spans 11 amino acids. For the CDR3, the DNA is TGCAGCGTACAGGGAACGGAGACCCAGTACTTC. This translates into CSVQGTETQYF.

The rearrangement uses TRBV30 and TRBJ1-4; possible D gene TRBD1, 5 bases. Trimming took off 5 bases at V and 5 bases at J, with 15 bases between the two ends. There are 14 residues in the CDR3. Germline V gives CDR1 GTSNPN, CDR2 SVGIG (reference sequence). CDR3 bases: TGTGCCTGGGGCCGGACACCAATAAATGAAAAACTGTTTTTT. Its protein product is CAWGRTPINEKLFF.

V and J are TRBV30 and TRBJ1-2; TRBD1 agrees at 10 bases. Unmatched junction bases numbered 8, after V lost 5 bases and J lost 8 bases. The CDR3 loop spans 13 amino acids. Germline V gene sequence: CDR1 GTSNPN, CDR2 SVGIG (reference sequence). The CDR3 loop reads CAWADRGREGYTF. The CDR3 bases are TGTGCCTGGGCCGACAGGGGGCGCGAAGGCTACACCTTC. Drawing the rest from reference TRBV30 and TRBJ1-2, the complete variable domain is SQTIHQWPATLVQPVGSPLSLECTVEGTSNPNLYWYRQAAGRGLQLLFYSVGIGQISSEVPQNLSASRPQDRQFILSSKKLLLSDSGFYLCAWADRGREGYTFGSGTRLTVV.

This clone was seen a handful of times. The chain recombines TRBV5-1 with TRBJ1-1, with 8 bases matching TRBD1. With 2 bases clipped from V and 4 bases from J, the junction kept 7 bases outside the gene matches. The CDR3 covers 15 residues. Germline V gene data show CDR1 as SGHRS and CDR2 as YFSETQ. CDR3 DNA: TGCGCCAGCAGCTTTGACACAGGGGGGGGCACTGAAGCTTTCTTT. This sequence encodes CASSFDTGGGTEAFF.

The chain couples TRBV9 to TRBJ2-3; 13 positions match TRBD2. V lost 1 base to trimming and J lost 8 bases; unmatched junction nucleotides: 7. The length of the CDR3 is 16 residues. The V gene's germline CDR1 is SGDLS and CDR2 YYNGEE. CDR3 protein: CASSVSGTSGASTQYF. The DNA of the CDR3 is TGTGCCAGCAGCGTATCCGGGACTAGCGGGGCCTCTACGCAGTATTTT.

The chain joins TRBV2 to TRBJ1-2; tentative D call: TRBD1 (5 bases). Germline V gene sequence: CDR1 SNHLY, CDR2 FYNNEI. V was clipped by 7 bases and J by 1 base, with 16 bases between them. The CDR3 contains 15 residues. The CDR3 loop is CASKGNDRYNYGYTF. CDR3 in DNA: TGTGCCAGCAAGGGGAACGACAGATATAACTATGGCTACACCTTC.

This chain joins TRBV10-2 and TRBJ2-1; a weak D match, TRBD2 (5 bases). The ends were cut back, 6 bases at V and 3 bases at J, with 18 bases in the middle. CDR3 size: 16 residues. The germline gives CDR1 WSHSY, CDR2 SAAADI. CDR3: CASREDPVDYYNEQFF. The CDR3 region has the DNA TGCGCCAGCAGAGAAGACCCAGTCGACTACTACAATGAGCAGTTCTTC.

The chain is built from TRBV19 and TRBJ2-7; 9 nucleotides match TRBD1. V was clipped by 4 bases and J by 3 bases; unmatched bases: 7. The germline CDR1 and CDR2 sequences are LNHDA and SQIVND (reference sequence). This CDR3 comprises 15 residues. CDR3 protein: CASSKPQGASYEQYF. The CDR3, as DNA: TGTGCCAGTAGTAAACCACAGGGGGCTAGCTACGAGCAGTACTTC.

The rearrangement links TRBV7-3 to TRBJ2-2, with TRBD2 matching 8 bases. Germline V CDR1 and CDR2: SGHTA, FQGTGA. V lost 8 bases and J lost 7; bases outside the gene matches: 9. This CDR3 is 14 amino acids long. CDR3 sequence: CASAQPGGDGELFF. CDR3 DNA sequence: TGTGCCAGCGCGCAGCCGGGGGGGGACGGGGAGCTGTTTTTT. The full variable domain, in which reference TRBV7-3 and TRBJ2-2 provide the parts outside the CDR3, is GAGVSQTPSNKVTEKGKYVELRCDPISGHTALYWYRQSLGQGPEFLIYFQGTGAADDSGLPNDRFFAVRPEGSVSTLKIQRTERGDSAVYLCASAQPGGDGELFFGEGSRLTVL.

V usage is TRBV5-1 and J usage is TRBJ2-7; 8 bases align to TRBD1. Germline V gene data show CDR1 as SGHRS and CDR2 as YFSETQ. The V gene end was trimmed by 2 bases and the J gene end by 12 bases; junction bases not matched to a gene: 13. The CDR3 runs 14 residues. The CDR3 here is CASSFSSGTGAPYF. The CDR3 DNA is TGCGCCAGCAGCTTTTCCTCCGGGACAGGCGCTCCGTACTTC.

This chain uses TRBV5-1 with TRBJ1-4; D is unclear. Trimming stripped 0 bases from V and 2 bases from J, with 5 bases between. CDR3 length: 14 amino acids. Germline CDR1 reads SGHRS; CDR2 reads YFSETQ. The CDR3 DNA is TGCGCCAGCAGCTTGGCCGCGACTAATGAAAAACTGTTTTTT. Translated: CASSLAATNEKLFF.

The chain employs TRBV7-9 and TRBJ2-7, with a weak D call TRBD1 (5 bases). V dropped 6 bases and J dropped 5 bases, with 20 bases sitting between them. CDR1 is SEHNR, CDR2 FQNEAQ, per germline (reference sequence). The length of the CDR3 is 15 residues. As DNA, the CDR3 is TGTGCCAGCAGTAGTCATAGGGGCGAGTTCGACGAGCAGTACTTC. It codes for CASSSHRGEFDEQYF.